What follows describes a single T cell receptor (beta chain). No antigen is known for it. Base-call qualities are not available, and no considerably larger clone is one nucleotide away. Libraries came from the immunoSEQ multiplex PCR assay. The table comes from immuneACCESS by way of TCRdb, which keeps in-frame sequences with V and J called. Part of the clones is missing from these tables; in studies checked, under half for an unresolved V gene and the rest for unknown reasons. The sample table lists under 200,000 clones, 75% to 95% of them with a count of one. The ten largest clonotypes hold 1.5% of the sample. CDR1 and CDR2, looked up from the germline V gene (reference sequence), are SEHNR and FQNEAQ. Relative to germline, V is missing 3 bases and J is missing 2 bases, with 6 bases of the junction outside any gene match. Including the terminal cysteine and phenylalanine, the CDR3 comprises 17 residues. The retained sequence is limited to the CDR3, 51 bases, with the frame set at the first base.

The sample belongs to a study of control samples from healthy donors and cancer patients (dated by TCRdb to about 2020). The sample comprised blood. This sequence uses TRBV7-9 and TRBJ2-1; a stretch of 11 junction bases matches TRBD2. The clonotype comes from a woman in her thirties in good health. The sequence in DNA is TGTGCCAGCAGCTTTTCCCCGGGACTAGCGGCCTACAATGAGCAGTTCTTC. Its translation is CASSFSPGLAAYNEQFF.